Presented here are 14 T cell receptor beta chains from one specimen sequenced in a study of T cells in Graves' hyperthyroidism and ophthalmopathy. Authors of the study amplified TCR beta CDR3 regions from RNA transcripts. The TCR CDR3 first-round RT-PCR relied on the HTBI primer set. TCRdb fed the multiplex PCR reads into MiXCR, producing one record per CDR3 protein. Of under 300,000 distinct CDR3 sequences listed, roughly 15% are singletons. Sequenced sample: blood. The receptors come from a woman aged 45-60 years with Graves' hyperthyroidism that later progressed to Graves' ophthalmopathy.

In this sample, this clonotype turned up many times. The chain links TRBV12-3 or TRBV12-4 to TRBJ2-3, with 8 bases fitting TRBD1. The trim removed 5 bases at V and 2 bases at J, leaving 6 bases unmatched. This CDR3 contains 15 residues. The CDR3 sequence: CASSQGQGHTDTQYF. CDR3 DNA: TGTGCCAGCAGTCAAGGACAGGGACACACAGATACGCAGTATTTT.

This clonotype was picked up a small number of times. The CDR3 DNA sequence: TGTGCCAGCAGCTTGGCCGGTCTTGCCCAAGAGACCCAGTACTTC. Protein sequence: CASSLAGLAQETQYF. The J gene is TRBJ2-5, the V gene TRBV5-6; D gene ambiguous. This CDR3 region has 15 residues. V was pared by 0 bases and J by 1 base, with 10 bases between. Germline V gives CDR1 SGHDT, CDR2 YYEEEE.

This clonotype occurred many times. The chain links TRBV28 to TRBJ1-5, with D perhaps TRBD1 (5 bases). Per the germline V gene, CDR1 is MDHEN and CDR2 is SYDVKM. The CDR3 is made up of 14 amino acids. Trimming took off 3 bases at V and 4 bases at J, with 10 bases between the two ends. CDR3 DNA sequence: TGTGCCAGCAGTTTTCGGACACTTAATCAGCCCCAGCATTTT. Its protein is CASSFRTLNQPQHF.

The chain couples TRBV28 to TRBJ2-3; D might be TRBD1 or TRBD2, each matching 5 bases. The germline V and J ends were trimmed by 7 bases and 5 bases, with 25 bases remaining between them. The CDR3 runs to 17 residues. Germline lookup yields CDR1 MDHEN and CDR2 SYDVKM. This CDR3 is CASTRRGPGNEVDTQYF. The CDR3 nucleotides read TGTGCCAGCACCCGTCGGGGACCCGGAAACGAGGTAGATACGCAGTATTTT.

This CDR3 reads CASSELGRVSDTQYF. CDR3 coding DNA: TGCGCCAGCAGTGAGTTGGGCAGGGTCTCGGATACGCAGTATTTT. The chain has TRBV10-2 and TRBJ2-3, with a possible D match to TRBD1 (5 bases). Germline V gives CDR1 WSHSY, CDR2 SAAADI. Trimming removed 1 base at V and 6 bases at J, with 14 bases between. The CDR3 loop spans 15 amino acids.

About this clonotype itself: This may be a read error, as it is one base from a much larger clone. The chain uses TRBV2 and TRBJ1-4; tentative D call: TRBD1 (6 bases). The V gene's germline CDR1 is SNHLY and CDR2 FYNNEI. This CDR3 comprises 14 residues. The CDR3: CASRTGRDNEELFF. For the CDR3, the DNA is TGTGCCAGCAGGACCGGACGGGACAATGAAGAACTGTTTTTT.

The chain recombines TRBV4-2 with TRBJ2-4, with TRBD2 matching 9 bases. The CDR3 has 15 amino acids. Germline CDR1 reads LGHNA; CDR2 reads YNFKEQ. The J segment lost 3 bases and the V segment lost 8 bases, leaving 8 bases of the junction unmatched. The CDR3 bases are TGTGCCAGCGGGCAGCGGGAGGCTGGCAAAAACATTCAGTACTTC. Its translation: CASGQREAGKNIQYF.

This clonotype was recorded a few times. The rearrangement links TRBV2 to TRBJ1-1; possibly TRBD1 for D (5 bases). The length of the CDR3 is 14 residues. Between the trimmed V and J ends, which lost 3 bases and 5 bases, there was a span of 13 bases. CDR1 is SNHLY and CDR2 is FYNNEI in the germline V gene. CDR3 loop: CASSDQGLMTEAFF. CDR3 DNA: TGTGCCAGCAGTGATCAGGGTTTGATGACTGAAGCTTTCTTT.

Worth noting for this clonotype: A much larger clone lies a single base off, so this may be a read error. The chain has TRBV12-3 or TRBV12-4 and TRBJ1-1; unclear D gene. This CDR3 spans 13 amino acids. The CDR3 loop reads CAGSLALTSEAFF. CDR3 in DNA: TGTGCCGGCAGTTTAGCGCTGACATCTGAAGCTTTCTTT.

In its sample, this clonotype was seen many times. The chain recombines TRBV6-5 with TRBJ1-1; weak D call: TRBD1 (6 bases). The V gene's germline CDR1 is MNHEY and CDR2 SVGAGI. The CDR3 consists of 16 residues. V was trimmed by 2 bases and J by 0 bases, leaving 13 bases between them. The CDR3 here is CASSYPGQRMNTEAFF. The CDR3 nucleotides are TGTGCCAGCAGTTACCCAGGACAGAGAATGAACACTGAAGCTTTCTTT.

This clonotype has only a few counts. With a much larger clone just one base away, this may be a read error. J is TRBJ2-1 and V is TRBV27; 10 nucleotides line up with TRBD1. V lost 5 bases and J lost 8; bases outside the gene matches: 9. CDR1 is MNHEY, CDR2 SMNVEV, per germline (reference sequence). The CDR3 contains 15 residues. This chain's CDR3 is CASSPRDRGPDEQFF. For the CDR3, the DNA is TGTGCCAGCAGTCCCCGGGACAGGGGACCGGATGAGCAGTTCTTC.

In this sample, this clonotype turned up many times. The chain combines TRBV10-2 with TRBJ1-1; tentatively, D is TRBD1 (5 bases). CDR3 length: 16 amino acids. The V end was cut by 8 bases, the J end by 1 base, with 20 bases between. Germline V gene lookup returns CDR1 WSHSY and CDR2 SAAADI. CDR3 sequence: CASSGQWGRPNTEAFF. CDR3 bases: TGCGCCAGCTCAGGACAATGGGGACGGCCGAACACTGAAGCTTTCTTT.

The table lists this clonotype with many counts. The rearrangement joins TRBV7-3 to TRBJ1-1; no clear D. CDR3 length equals 14 residues. V was pared by 3 bases and J by 5 bases, with 13 bases between. Per the germline V gene, CDR1 is SGHTA and CDR2 is FQGTGA. CDR3 loop: CASSFRAPKTEAFF. CDR3 nucleotides: TGTGCCAGCAGCTTCCGGGCCCCGAAGACTGAAGCTTTCTTT. Filled out from reference TRBV7-3 and TRBJ1-1, the complete variable domain reads GAGVSQTPSNKVTEKGKYVELRCDPISGHTALYWYRQSLGQGPEFLIYFQGTGAADDSGLPNDRFFAVRPEGSVSTLKIQRTERGDSAVYLCASSFRAPKTEAFFGQGTRLTVV.

The V gene is TRBV12-3 or TRBV12-4, the J gene TRBJ2-3, with D unclear. The CDR3 contains 13 residues. V gave up 5 bases and J gave up 11 bases, with 17 bases separating them. The CDR3 is CASSTESGLGQYF. CDR3 DNA: TGTGCCAGCAGTACCGAATCCGGGTTGGGGCAGTATTTT.